Listed below are T cell receptor beta chains from one sample, sequenced in a study of shared T cell receptors in the human thymus. Using immunoSEQ multiplex PCR, the repertoire was profiled, and TCRdb retains in-frame clones only, with some absent. Among some 660,000 clones listed, roughly 86% were seen once. The same specimen was also included in a second study, on human thymus T cells.

The sample was thymocytes. These receptor sequences come from a boy less than two years old with a congenital heart defect. Both conserved end residues are part of each CDR3. A D gene is named only where the DNA matches it firmly. The size field is filled for only some rows; it gives once, few, many or a size class.

- | - | TRBJ2-7 | TRBV15 | TGTGCCACCAGCAGAGGGGGCGGATACTACGAGCAGTACTTC | CATSRGGGYYEQYF
- | - | TRBJ1-5 | TRBV4-2 | TGTGCCAGCAGCCAAGAAGTAGCGGTTAATAGCAATCAGCCCCAGCATTTT | CASSQEVAVNSNQPQHF
TRBD2 | - | TRBJ2-3 | TRBV10-3 | TGTGCCATCAGTGAGTCGACTAGCGACACAGATACGCAGTATTTT | CAISESTSDTDTQYF
TRBD1 | - | TRBJ2-5 | TRBV6-1 | TGTGCCATACAGACAGGGTCACGAGAGACCCAGTACTTC | CAIQTGSRETQYF
- | - | TRBJ1-4 | TRBV2 | TGTGCCAGCAGTGAAGCGCTTCGGGGGGGAAATGAAAAACTGTTTTTT | CASSEALRGGNEKLFF
- | - | TRBJ2-7 | TRBV4-3 | TGCGCCAGCAGCCAACACAGCGGTTACTCCTACGAGCAGTACTTC | CASSQHSGYSYEQYF
TRBD1 | few | TRBJ1-2 | TRBV6-5 | TGTGCCAGCAGTCACAGACCTCGACAGGGGGTGAACAGCACCTTC | CASSHRPRQGVNSTF
- | - | TRBJ2-2 | TRBV2 | TGTGCCAGCAGTGAGGAGGGGACCGGGGAGCTGTTTTTT | CASSEEGTGELFF
TRBD2 | - | TRBJ2-3 | TRBV25-1 | TGTGCCAGCAGTGAATTTGGGACTAGCGGGATGGCAGATACGCAGTATTTT | CASSEFGTSGMADTQYF
- | once | TRBJ1-1 | TRBV29-1 | TGCAGCGTTGACTCAGCGCTTAACACTGAAGCTTTCTTT | CSVDSALNTEAFF
- | - | TRBJ2-3 | TRBV7-9 | TGTGCCAGCGGTACCGCCGAGGGAGCGGATACGCAGTATTTT | CASGTAEGADTQYF
TRBD2 | - | TRBJ2-1 | TRBV5-1 | TGCGCCAGCAGCTCTGGACTAGCGGGAGCTGAGGAGCAGTTCTTC | CASSSGLAGAEEQFF
- | - | TRBJ1-5 | TRBV28 | TGTGCCAGCAGTTTAGGGGCCAGGGTCAATCAGCCCCAGCATTTT | CASSLGARVNQPQHF
TRBD1 | - | TRBJ1-4 | TRBV29-1 | TGCAGCGTGTTGGACAGGGGTTGGGGTACAACTAATGAAAAACTGTTTTTT | CSVLDRGWGTTNEKLFF
TRBD2 | - | TRBJ2-5 | TRBV10-2 | TGCGCCAGCAGTTTTGGTAGCGGGAGACGCTATCAAGAGACCCAGTACTTC | CASSFGSGRRYQETQYF
TRBD2 | - | TRBJ2-5 | TRBV5-4 | TGTGCCAGCAGCCCCCGGACTAGCGGCGAGACCCAGTACTTC | CASSPRTSGETQYF
- | few | TRBJ1-4 | TRBV28 | TGTGCCAGCAGTCAGGGGTCAGATGAAAAACTGTTTTTT | CASSQGSDEKLFF
TRBD1 | once | TRBJ1-1 | TRBV4-2 | TGTGCCAGCAGCCAAGGACAGGGGGCAAGTAGAACTGAAGCTTTCTTT | CASSQGQGASRTEAFF
TRBD1 | - | TRBJ1-3 | TRBV25-1 | TGTGCCAGCAGTTTGGACAGGGGGCGAACTGGAAACACCATATATTTT | CASSLDRGRTGNTIYF
TRBD2 | - | TRBJ2-1 | TRBV18 | TGTGCCAGCTCGCTCGGGACTAGCGGCAATGAGCAGTTCTTC | CASSLGTSGNEQFF
- | - | TRBJ1-1 | TRBV6-4 | TGTGCCAGCAGTGAGAGGAGGGACACTGAAGCTTTCTTT | CASSERRDTEAFF
TRBD1 | - | TRBJ1-2 | TRBV10-2 | TGCGCCAGCAGTCCGGACAGGTTGAACTATGGCTACACCTTC | CASSPDRLNYGYTF
TRBD1 | - | TRBJ1-5 | TRBV28 | TGTGCCAGCAGTTACAACAGGGGGGGAAGGCGGCCCCAGCATTTT | CASSYNRGGRRPQHF
TRBD1 | - | TRBJ1-5 | TRBV28 | TGTGCCAGCAGTTTAAGCTTGGAGGGACAGGGAATGAGTCAGCCCCAGCATTTT | CASSLSLEGQGMSQPQHF
- | - | TRBJ2-6 | TRBV7-2 | TGTGCCAGCAGCACTGGCGGGGCGCTTGGGGCCAACGTCCTGACTTTC | CASSTGGALGANVLTF
- | - | TRBJ1-5 | TRBV6-1 | TGTGCCAGCGGGCCTGGGGAAAAAGGGGATCAGCCCCAGCATTTT | CASGPGEKGDQPQHF
TRBD1 | - | TRBJ2-1 | TRBV11-3 | TGTGCCAGCAGCCTTTATCCGACAGGGAAGTCCTACAATGAGCAGTTCTTC | CASSLYPTGKSYNEQFF
- | - | TRBJ2-1 | TRBV18 | TGTGCCAGCTCACCATTAAGGAGACCCTGGGATGAGCAGTTCTTC | CASSPLRRPWDEQFF
TRBD2 | - | TRBJ2-5 | TRBV15 | TGTGCCACCAGCAGTAGCGGGAGGCCAGGGGAGCAGTACTTC | CATSSSGRPGEQYF
TRBD2 | - | TRBJ2-3 | TRBV4-3 | TGCGCCAGCAGCCAAGATTTGTCTAGCGGGGGCCCTACCTCCACAGATACGCAGTATTTT | CASSQDLSSGGPTSTDTQYF
TRBD2 | - | TRBJ2-4 | TRBV28 | TGTGCCAGCAGTTCGACCCCACTGACTAGCGGGAGGGTAGCCAAAAACATTCAGTACTTC | CASSSTPLTSGRVAKNIQYF
TRBD2 | - | TRBJ2-5 | TRBV7-9 | TGTGCCAGCAGCCCCCGACCAACAGGGAAACGCCTAGCGGGCGAGACCCAGTACTTC | CASSPRPTGKRLAGETQYF
- | - | TRBJ1-3 | TRBV7-6 | TGTGCCAGCAGCTCATCCCTTCTCGACAGGCCAAACACCATATATTTT | CASSSSLLDRPNTIYF
- | - | TRBJ1-3 | TRBV7-9 | TGTGCCACCCGGGGAGGGTGGGGAAACACCATATATTTT | CATRGGWGNTIYF
TRBD1 | once | TRBJ1-1 | TRBV19 | TGTGCCAGTAGTATAGAAAGGGGACAGGGGGGAAACACTGAAGCTTTCTTT | CASSIERGQGGNTEAFF
TRBD2 | - | TRBJ2-2 | TRBV7-9 | TGTGCCAGCAGCTTGACTAGCCCCACCGGGGAGCTGTTTTTT | CASSLTSPTGELFF
TRBD2 | - | TRBJ2-7 | TRBV28 | TGTGCCATCACCTCCCTGGGGGGGTACGAGCAGTACTTC | CAITSLGGYEQYF
- | - | TRBJ2-1 | TRBV4-3 | TGCGCCAGCAGCCAAAAACCCCTGGACAGTTACAATGAGCAGTTCTTC | CASSQKPLDSYNEQFF
- | - | TRBJ2-1 | TRBV11-2 | TGTGCCAGCAGCTTAGTATCACGGGAGCAGTTCTTC | CASSLVSREQFF
- | - | TRBJ2-3 | TRBV18 | TGTGCCAGCTCACCATCGGGGACAACGTGGTCAGATACGCAGTATTTT | CASSPSGTTWSDTQYF
TRBD1 | - | TRBJ2-7 | TRBV11-2 | TGTGCCAGCAGCTTAGAAAAGCCCCGACAGGGAACCTACGAGCAGTACTTC | CASSLEKPRQGTYEQYF